The present entry profiles one T cell receptor beta chain with its context. Its matching antigen is unknown. The data originate from a study of cytomegalovirus exposure and HLA in healthy donors. Findings and caveats of the study: What a later analysis showed was that several of the most significant clusters appeared linked to common viral pathogens.

PCR used 60 Vbeta primers and 13 Jbeta primers. Clones were read by immunoSEQ multiplex PCR, and TCRdb kept only the in-frame ones, dropping some. The sample carries under 200,000 clones, about two thirds recorded once. This TCR was sampled from a woman aged 30 to 39 in good health and CMV-seronegative. Sequenced material: PBMCs.

CDR3 DNA: TGTGCCAGCAGCGGGCTCAGGGATGTTAACTATGGCTACACCTTC. Its protein product is CASSGLRDVNYGYTF. J is TRBJ1-2 and V is TRBV9; a weak D match, TRBD1 (5 bases). Trimming removed 3 bases at V and 1 base at J, with 13 bases between. CDR3 length: 15 residues. Per the germline V gene, CDR1 is SGDLS and CDR2 is YYNGEE.